This T cell receptor (beta chain) was recovered during a study of blood T cell repertoires in COVID-19. Clones were sequenced by immunoSEQ multiplex PCR, and TCRdb holds only the in-frame ones, with some missing. The sample has roughly 240,000 clones, more than 70% seen once. This clone was picked up one time. Trimming took off 0 bases at V and 6 bases at J, with 9 bases between the two ends. The CDR3 length is 14 residues. Looked up from germline, CDR1 is SGDLS and CDR2 is YYNGEE. This receptor was obtained from a woman aged 40 to 50 with acute COVID-19. The genes are TRBV9 and TRBJ2-2; D gene ambiguous. The sequenced sample consisted of PBMCs or T cells enriched from blood (not recorded which). The CDR3 sequence: CASSVVASPGELFF. The CDR3 nucleotides are TGTGCCAGCAGCGTAGTGGCATCCCCCGGGGAGCTGTTTTTT.